This T cell receptor beta chain was recovered during a study of brain T cells in children with intractable seizures. Libraries were prepared by immunoSEQ multiplex PCR; TCRdb keeps only in-frame clonotypes and omits some of them. The sample consists of approximately 330,000 clones, over 90% of them appearing once. V was clipped by 4 bases and J by 3 bases, with 10 bases between them. Germline CDR1 and CDR2: KGHDR and SFDVKD. The CDR3 spans 14 residues. Sample time point: blood from clinic visit 5 months post-surgery; TSC patient then seizure free. The clonotype was recovered from a boy under two years old with tuberous sclerosis and intractable seizures. The source material was peripheral blood, sampled 4 to 5 months after surgery. The chain recombines TRBV24-1 with TRBJ2-3; D is unclear. The CDR3 loop is CATSDSIGTDTQYF. In nucleotides, the CDR3 is TGTGCCACCAGTGACTCCATTGGTACAGATACGCAGTATTTT.